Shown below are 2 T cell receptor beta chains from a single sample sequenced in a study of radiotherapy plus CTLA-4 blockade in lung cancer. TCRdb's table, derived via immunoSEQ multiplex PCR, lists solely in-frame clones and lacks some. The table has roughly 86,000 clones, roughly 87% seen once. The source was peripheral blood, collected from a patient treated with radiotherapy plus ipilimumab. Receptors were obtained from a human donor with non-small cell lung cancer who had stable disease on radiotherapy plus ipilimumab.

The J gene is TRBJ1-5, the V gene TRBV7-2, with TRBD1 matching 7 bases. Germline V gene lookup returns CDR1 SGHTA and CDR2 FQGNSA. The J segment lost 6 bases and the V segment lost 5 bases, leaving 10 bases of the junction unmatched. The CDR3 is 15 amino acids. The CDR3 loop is CASSPAGGSSQPQHF. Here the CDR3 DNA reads TGTGCCAGCAGCCCAGCAGGGGGGTCGAGTCAGCCCCAGCATTTT.

The CDR3 DNA follows: TGTGCCAGCAGCTTAGGGTCCCCACAGGCCAACTATGGCTACACCTTC. Translating it yields CASSLGSPQANYGYTF. The chain links TRBV7-9 to TRBJ1-2; possible D gene TRBD1, 5 bases. Germline CDR1 SEHNR, CDR2 FQNEAQ (reference sequence). V was shortened by 1 base and J by 2 bases, with 14 bases between the two germline ends. The CDR3 extends over 16 amino acids.